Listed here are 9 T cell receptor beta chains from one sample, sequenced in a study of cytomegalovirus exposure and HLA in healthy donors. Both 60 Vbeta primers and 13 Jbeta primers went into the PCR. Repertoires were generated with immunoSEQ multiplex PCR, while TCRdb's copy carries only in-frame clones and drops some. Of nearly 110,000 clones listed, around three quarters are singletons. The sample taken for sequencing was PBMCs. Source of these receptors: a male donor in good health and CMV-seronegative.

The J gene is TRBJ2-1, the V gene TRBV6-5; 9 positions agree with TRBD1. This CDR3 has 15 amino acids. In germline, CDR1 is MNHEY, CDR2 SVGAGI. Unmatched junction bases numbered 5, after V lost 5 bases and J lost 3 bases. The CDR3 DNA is TGTGCCAGCAGTGGGGACAGGGCGGACTACAATGAGCAGTTCTTC. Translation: CASSGDRADYNEQFF.

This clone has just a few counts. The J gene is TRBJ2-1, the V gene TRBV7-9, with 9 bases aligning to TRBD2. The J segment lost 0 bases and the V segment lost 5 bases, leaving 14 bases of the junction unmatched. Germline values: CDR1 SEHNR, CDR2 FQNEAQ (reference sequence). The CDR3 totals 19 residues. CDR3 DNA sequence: TGTGCCAGCAGCCCCTCCGTTAAGACTAGCGGTAGCTCCTACAATGAGCAGTTCTTC. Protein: CASSPSVKTSGSSYNEQFF.

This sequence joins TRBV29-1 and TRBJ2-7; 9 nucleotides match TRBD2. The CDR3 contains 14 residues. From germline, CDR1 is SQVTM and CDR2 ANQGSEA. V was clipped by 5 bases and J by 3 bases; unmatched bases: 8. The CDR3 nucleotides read TGCAGCGTTTTAGAGGCTAGCGGGAACTACGAGCAGTACTTC. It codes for CSVLEASGNYEQYF.

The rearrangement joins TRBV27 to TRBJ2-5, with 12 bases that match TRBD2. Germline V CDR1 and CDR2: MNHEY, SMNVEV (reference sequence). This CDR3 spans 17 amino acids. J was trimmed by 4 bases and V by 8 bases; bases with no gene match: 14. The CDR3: CASARLAGGIWGETQYF. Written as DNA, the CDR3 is TGTGCCAGCGCCCGGCTAGCGGGAGGGATTTGGGGAGAGACCCAGTACTTC.

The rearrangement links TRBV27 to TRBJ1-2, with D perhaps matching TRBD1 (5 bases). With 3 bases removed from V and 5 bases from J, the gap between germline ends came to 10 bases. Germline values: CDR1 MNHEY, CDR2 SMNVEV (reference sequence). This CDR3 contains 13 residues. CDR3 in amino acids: CASSFLQGYGYTF. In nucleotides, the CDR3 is TGTGCCAGCAGTTTTCTCCAGGGATATGGCTACACCTTC.

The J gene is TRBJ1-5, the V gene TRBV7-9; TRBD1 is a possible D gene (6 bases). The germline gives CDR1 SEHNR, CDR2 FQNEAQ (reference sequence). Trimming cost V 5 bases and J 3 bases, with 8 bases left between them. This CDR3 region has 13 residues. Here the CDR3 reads CASSGQYNQPQHF. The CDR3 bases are TGTGCCAGCAGCGGACAGTACAATCAGCCCCAGCATTTT.

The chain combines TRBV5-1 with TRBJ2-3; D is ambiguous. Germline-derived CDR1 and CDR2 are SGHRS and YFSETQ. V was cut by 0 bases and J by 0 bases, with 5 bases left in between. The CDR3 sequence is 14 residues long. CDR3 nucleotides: TGCGCCAGCAGCTTGGCCCGGAGCACAGATACGCAGTATTTT. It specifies CASSLARSTDTQYF.

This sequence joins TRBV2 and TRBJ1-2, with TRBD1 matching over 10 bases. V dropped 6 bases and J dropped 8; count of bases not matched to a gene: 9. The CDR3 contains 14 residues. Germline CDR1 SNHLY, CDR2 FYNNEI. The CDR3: CASRGWTGGQGYTF. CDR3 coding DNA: TGTGCCAGCAGAGGCTGGACAGGGGGGCAGGGCTACACCTTC.

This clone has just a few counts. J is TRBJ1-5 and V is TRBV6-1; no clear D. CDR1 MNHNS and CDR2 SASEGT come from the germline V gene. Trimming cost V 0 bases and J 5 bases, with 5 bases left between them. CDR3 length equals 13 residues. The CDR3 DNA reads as TGTGCCAGCAGTGAAGCTGAGCATCAGCCCCAGCATTTT. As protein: CASSEAEHQPQHF.